Sequencing of this T cell receptor (beta chain) was carried out in a study of cytomegalovirus exposure and HLA in healthy donors. It was with 60 Vbeta and 13 Jbeta primers that the PCR ran. The repertoire was sequenced with immunoSEQ multiplex PCR; TCRdb's copy has only in-frame clones and lacks some. This repertoire shows 100,000 to 150,000 clones, 70% to 80% found once; its top ten account for 1.3% to 1.5%. V was clipped by 2 bases and J by 3 bases, with 8 bases between them. This CDR3 spans 13 amino acids. Germline values: CDR1 MNHEY, CDR2 SVGAGI. The V and J genes are TRBV6-5 and TRBJ2-7, with a possible D match to TRBD1 (5 bases). This TCR was recovered from a female donor in good health and CMV-seronegative. The material sequenced was PBMCs. CDR3 nucleotide sequence: TGTGCCAGCAGTTACAGCAGGGACTACGAGCAGTACTTC. It translates to CASSYSRDYEQYF.